Listed below are T cell receptor beta chains from one sample, sequenced in a study of T-cell memory formation after mild COVID-19. In TCRdb, the 5' RACE reads were re-called with MiXCR into one record per CDR3 protein. This sample has about 260,000 distinct CDR3 sequences; around 15% occur once, and the top ten carry 22%. Sequenced: PBMCs or a T cell subset sorted from them (not recorded which). The receptors were sampled from a man aged 18 to 35 who had mild COVID-19 (a few samples of this study predate the infection). Cell type and time point are not known. Both conserved end residues are part of each CDR3. Fields, in order: CDR3 protein, CDR3 DNA, D gene, J gene, CDR3 length, V gene, clone size. A D gene is named only where the DNA matches it firmly. Only part of the rows carry a size: once, few, many, or a class if the clone is expanded.

CASSPLSGGLGETQYF TGCGCCAGCAGCCCCCTAAGCGGGGGGCTGGGAGAGACCCAGTACTTC TRBD2 TRBJ2-5 16 TRBV4-1 NA
CSAIDARGAFF TGCAGTGCTATCGACGCGCGGGGAGCTTTCTTT NA TRBJ1-1 11 TRBV20-1 many
CASSSTRQETQYF TGTGCCAGCAGCTCAACCAGACAAGAGACCCAGTACTTC NA TRBJ2-5 13 TRBV7-3 NA
CASSRDRGKNGYTF TGTGCCAGCAGCCGGGACAGGGGCAAGAATGGCTACACCTTC TRBD1 TRBJ1-2 14 TRBV3-1 NA
CASSATVANYGYTF TGTGCCAGCAGTGCGACGGTCGCTAACTATGGCTACACCTTC NA TRBJ1-2 14 TRBV2 few
CASSVRTGTPGELFF TGTGCCAGCAGTGTTAGGACAGGGACTCCCGGGGAGCTGTTTTTT TRBD1 TRBJ2-2 15 TRBV6-1 few
CASSPSDSANQPQHF TGCGCCAGCAGCCCATCCGACAGTGCTAATCAGCCCCAGCATTTT NA TRBJ1-5 15 TRBV5-1 NA
CSVDFTGEGTQYF TGCAGCGTTGATTTCACAGGGGAAGGGACCCAGTACTTC TRBD1 TRBJ2-5 13 TRBV29-1 many
CASTTSGARTDTQYF TGTGCCAGCACCACGTCAGGGGCTCGCACAGATACGCAGTATTTT NA TRBJ2-3 15 TRBV6-6 NA
CASSFQAGGPDTQYF TGTGCCAGCAGCTTTCAAGCGGGGGGGCCAGATACGCAGTATTTT TRBD2 TRBJ2-3 15 TRBV12-3/TRBV12-4 NA
CASEAGIGISDTQYF TGTGCCAGCGAGGCCGGGATAGGAATCTCAGATACGCAGTATTTT NA TRBJ2-3 15 TRBV3-2 NA
CASSGPDQETQYF TGTGCCAGCAGCGGACCAGACCAAGAGACCCAGTACTTC NA TRBJ2-5 13 TRBV12-3/TRBV12-4 NA
CSASRGETQYF TGCAGCGCTTCTAGGGGAGAGACCCAGTACTTC NA TRBJ2-5 11 TRBV29-1 many
CATSTELAGSYNEQFF TGTGCCACCAGCACCGAACTAGCGGGATCCTACAATGAGCAGTTCTTC TRBD2 TRBJ2-1 16 TRBV15 NA
CASSLLRWGNSPLHF TGTGCCAGCAGCCTGTTGAGATGGGGGAATTCACCCCTCCACTTT NA TRBJ1-6 15 TRBV3-2 NA
CASSYWDRVFEQYF TGTGCCAGCAGCTACTGGGACAGGGTATTCGAGCAGTACTTC TRBD1 TRBJ2-7 14 TRBV11-2 NA
CSVQSQENTEAFF TGCAGCGTACAATCACAGGAGAACACTGAAGCTTTCTTT NA TRBJ1-1 13 TRBV29-1 NA
CATGVRAEAFF TGCGCCACCGGCGTAAGGGCAGAAGCTTTCTTT NA TRBJ1-1 11 TRBV10-1 few
CSVEGGTSGVYNEQFF TGCAGCGTTGAGGGCGGGACTAGCGGGGTATACAATGAGCAGTTCTTC TRBD2 TRBJ2-1 16 TRBV29-1 many
CASSWSIGVQETQYF TGCGCCAGCAGCTGGAGCATCGGAGTACAAGAGACCCAGTACTTC NA TRBJ2-5 15 TRBV5-1 NA
CASSLRGQLNTGELFF TGTGCCAGCAGCTTAAGGGGACAGCTGAACACCGGGGAGCTGTTTTTT TRBD1 TRBJ2-2 16 TRBV7-3 NA
CASSLGRTGPYNEQFF TGTGCCAGCAGCCTCGGAAGGACAGGGCCCTACAATGAGCAGTTCTTC TRBD1 TRBJ2-1 16 TRBV7-9 NA
CASSFLGSGESTDTQYF TGTGCCAGCAGCTTCTTAGGTAGCGGGGAAAGCACAGATACGCAGTATTTT TRBD2 TRBJ2-3 17 TRBV5-5 few
CASSSVMVVTDTEAFF TGTGCCAGCAGTTCCGTTATGGTGGTTACCGACACTGAAGCTTTCTTT NA TRBJ1-1 16 TRBV6-2/TRBV6-3 few
CASSKEGPGDTQYF TGTGCCAGCAGTAAAGAAGGTCCCGGAGATACGCAGTATTTT NA TRBJ2-3 14 TRBV2 NA
CASSLSPNTQYF TGTGCCAGCAGCTTATCGCCCAATACGCAGTATTTT NA TRBJ2-3 12 TRBV7-9 few
CASPPGTGGLYEKLFF TGTGCCAGCCCCCCCGGGACAGGGGGTCTGTATGAAAAACTGTTTTTT TRBD1 TRBJ1-4 16 TRBV2 NA